At least ten counts were recorded for the clone carrying this T cell receptor beta chain. What it recognizes is unknown. The data are from a study of T cells in Graves' hyperthyroidism and ophthalmopathy. General observations from the study: Most expanded thyroid clonotypes above 0.001 recurred in blood.

The CDR3 regions of TCR beta were amplified from RNA transcripts. First-round RT-PCR of the TCR CDR3 relied on the HTBI primer set. One entry per CDR3 protein, called by TCRdb with MiXCR from the multiplex PCR reads. The sample lists around 300,000 distinct CDR3 sequences, around 13% seen once, with approximately 35% in the top ten. Germline values: CDR1 MNHEY, CDR2 SMNVEV (reference sequence). The CDR3 extends over 16 amino acids. Trimming took 7 bases from V and 5 from J; bases not matched to a gene: 10. Sample: blood. The chain is built from TRBV27 and TRBJ2-1; 11 positions agree with TRBD2. This receptor was identified in a middle-aged woman with Graves' ophthalmopathy. CDR3 DNA: TGTGCCAGCACCCTTATAGCGGGAGGGCTCAACAATGAGCAGTTCTTC. This encodes CASTLIAGGLNNEQFF.